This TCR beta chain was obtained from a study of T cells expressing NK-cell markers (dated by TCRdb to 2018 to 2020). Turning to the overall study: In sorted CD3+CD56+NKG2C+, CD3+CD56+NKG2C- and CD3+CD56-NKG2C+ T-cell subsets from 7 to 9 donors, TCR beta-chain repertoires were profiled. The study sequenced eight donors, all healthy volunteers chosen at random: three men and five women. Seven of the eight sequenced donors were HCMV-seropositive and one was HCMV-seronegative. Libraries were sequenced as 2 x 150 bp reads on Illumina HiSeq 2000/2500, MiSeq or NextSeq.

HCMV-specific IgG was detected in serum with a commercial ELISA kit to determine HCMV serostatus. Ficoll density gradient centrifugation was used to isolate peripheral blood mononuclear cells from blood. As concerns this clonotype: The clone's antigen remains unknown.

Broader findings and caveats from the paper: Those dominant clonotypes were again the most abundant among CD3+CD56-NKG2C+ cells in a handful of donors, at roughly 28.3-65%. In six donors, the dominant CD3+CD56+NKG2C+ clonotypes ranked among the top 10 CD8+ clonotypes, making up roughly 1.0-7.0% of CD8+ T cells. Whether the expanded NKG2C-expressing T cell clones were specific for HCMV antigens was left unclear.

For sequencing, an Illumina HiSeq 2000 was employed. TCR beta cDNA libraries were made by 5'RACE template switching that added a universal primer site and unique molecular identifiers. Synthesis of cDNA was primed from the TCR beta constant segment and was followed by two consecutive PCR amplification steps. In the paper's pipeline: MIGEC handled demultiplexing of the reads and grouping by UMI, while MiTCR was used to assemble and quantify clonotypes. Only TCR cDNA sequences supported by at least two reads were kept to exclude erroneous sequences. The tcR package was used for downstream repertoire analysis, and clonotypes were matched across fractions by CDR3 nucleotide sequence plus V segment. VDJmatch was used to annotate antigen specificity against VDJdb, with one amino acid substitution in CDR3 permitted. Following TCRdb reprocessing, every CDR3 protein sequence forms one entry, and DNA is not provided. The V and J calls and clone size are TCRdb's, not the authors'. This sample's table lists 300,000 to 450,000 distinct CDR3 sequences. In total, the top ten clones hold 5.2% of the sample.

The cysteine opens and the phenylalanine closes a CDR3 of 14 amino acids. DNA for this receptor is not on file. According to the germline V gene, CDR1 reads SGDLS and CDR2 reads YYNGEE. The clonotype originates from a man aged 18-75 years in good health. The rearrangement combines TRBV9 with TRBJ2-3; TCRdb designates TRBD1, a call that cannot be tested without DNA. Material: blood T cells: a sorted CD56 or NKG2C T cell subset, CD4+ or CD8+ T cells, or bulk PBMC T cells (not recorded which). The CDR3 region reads CASARGLATDTQYF.